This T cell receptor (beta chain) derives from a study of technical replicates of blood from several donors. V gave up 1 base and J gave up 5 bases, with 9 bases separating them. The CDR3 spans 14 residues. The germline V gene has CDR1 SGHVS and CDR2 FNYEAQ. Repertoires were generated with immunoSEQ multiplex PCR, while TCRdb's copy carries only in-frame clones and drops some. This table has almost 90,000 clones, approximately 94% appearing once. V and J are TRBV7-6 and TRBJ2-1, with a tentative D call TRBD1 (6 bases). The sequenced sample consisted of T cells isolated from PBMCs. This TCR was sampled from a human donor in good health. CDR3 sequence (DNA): TGTGCCAGCAGCTTAGGTGGGACACACAATGAGCAGTTCTTC. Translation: CASSLGGTHNEQFF.